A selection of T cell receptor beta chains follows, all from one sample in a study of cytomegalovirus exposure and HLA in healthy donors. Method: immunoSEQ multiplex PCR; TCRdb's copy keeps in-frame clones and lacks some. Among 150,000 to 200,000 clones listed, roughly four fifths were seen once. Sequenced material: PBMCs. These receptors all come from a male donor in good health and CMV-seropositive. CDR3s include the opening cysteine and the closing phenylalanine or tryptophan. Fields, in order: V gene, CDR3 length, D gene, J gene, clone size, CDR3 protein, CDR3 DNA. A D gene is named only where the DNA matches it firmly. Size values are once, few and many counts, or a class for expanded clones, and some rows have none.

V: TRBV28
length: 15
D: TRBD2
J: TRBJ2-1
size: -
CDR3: CASSLTSGSFNEQFF
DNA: TGTGCCAGCAGCCTGACTAGCGGGTCGTTCAATGAGCAGTTCTTC

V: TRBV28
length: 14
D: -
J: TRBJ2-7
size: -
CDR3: CASSLGGQPQEQYF
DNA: TGTGCCAGCAGTTTGGGGGGACAGCCTCAGGAGCAGTACTTC

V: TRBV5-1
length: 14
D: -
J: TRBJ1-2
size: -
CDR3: CASKREEVSYGYTF
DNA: TGCGCCAGCAAAAGGGAGGAGGTTAGCTATGGCTACACCTTC

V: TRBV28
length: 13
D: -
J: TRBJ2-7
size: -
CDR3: CATKRPSVYEQYF
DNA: TGTGCCACCAAAAGGCCTAGCGTCTACGAGCAGTACTTC

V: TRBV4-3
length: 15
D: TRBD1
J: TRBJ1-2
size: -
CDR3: CASSQAQGQGKGYTF
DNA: TGCGCCAGCAGCCAAGCCCAGGGACAGGGAAAAGGCTACACCTTC

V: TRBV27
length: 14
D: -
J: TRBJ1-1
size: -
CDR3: CASSPLGTNTEAFF
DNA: TGTGCCAGCAGTCCCCTAGGTACGAACACTGAAGCTTTCTTT

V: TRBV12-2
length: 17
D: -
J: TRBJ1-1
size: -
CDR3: CASRCPRASLMNTEAFF
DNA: TGTGCAAGTCGCTGTCCGCGGGCCAGCCTCATGAACACTGAAGCTTTCTTT

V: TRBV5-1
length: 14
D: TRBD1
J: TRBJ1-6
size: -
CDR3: CASSIGQDNSPLHF
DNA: TGCGCCAGCAGCATTGGACAGGATAATTCACCCCTCCACTTT

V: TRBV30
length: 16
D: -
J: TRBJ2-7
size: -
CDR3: CAWSPPGRKSSYEQYF
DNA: TGTGCCTGGAGTCCCCCAGGGAGGAAGAGCTCCTACGAGCAGTACTTC

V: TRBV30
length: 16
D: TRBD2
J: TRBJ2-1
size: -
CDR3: CAWRGGGTSGHNEQFF
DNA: TGTGCCTGGAGGGGTGGAGGGACTAGCGGGCACAATGAGCAGTTCTTC

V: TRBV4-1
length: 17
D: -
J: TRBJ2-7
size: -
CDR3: CASSQGLADSVSYEQYF
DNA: TGCGCCAGCAGCCAAGGATTAGCAGACTCAGTCTCCTACGAGCAGTACTTC

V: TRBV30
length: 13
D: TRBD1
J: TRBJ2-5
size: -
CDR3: CARGQGASETQYF
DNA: TGCGCTAGGGGACAGGGGGCATCTGAGACCCAGTACTTC

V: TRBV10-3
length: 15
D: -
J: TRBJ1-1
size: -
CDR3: CAITQGTLMNTEAFF
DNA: TGTGCCATCACGCAGGGAACCCTAATGAACACTGAAGCTTTCTTT

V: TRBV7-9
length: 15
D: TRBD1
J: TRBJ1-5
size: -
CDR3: CASSLDRGQNQPQHF
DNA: TGTGCCAGCAGCTTAGACAGGGGACAAAATCAGCCCCAGCATTTT

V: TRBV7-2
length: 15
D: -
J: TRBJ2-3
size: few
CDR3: CASSFVTRSTDTQYF
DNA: TGTGCCAGCAGCTTCGTGACTAGGAGCACAGATACGCAGTATTTT

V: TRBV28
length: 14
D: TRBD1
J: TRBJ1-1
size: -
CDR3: CASSLTGGYTEAFF
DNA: TGTGCCAGCAGTTTAACAGGGGGGTACACTGAAGCTTTCTTT

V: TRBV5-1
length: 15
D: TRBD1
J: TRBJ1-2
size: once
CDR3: CASSWGDREEPGYTF
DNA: TGCGCCAGCAGCTGGGGGGACAGGGAGGAACCTGGCTACACCTTC

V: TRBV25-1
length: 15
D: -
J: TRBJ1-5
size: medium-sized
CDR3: CASSEETDSNQPQHF
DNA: TGTGCCAGCAGTGAAGAAACAGATAGCAATCAGCCCCAGCATTTT

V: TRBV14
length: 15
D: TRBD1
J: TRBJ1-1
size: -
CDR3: CASSPLGQGDTEAFF
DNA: TGTGCCAGCAGCCCTCTCGGACAGGGAGACACTGAAGCTTTCTTT

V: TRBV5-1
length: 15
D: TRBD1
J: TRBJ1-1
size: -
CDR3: CASSLRTGGDTEAFF
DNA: TGCGCCAGCAGCCTTCGGACAGGGGGCGATACTGAAGCTTTCTTT

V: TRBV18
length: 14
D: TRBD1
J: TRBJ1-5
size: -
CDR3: CASSLGQDNQPQHF
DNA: TGTGCCAGCTCCCTCGGACAGGACAATCAGCCCCAGCATTTT

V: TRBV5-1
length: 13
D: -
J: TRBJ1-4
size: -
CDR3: CASSGGSNEKLFF
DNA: TGCGCCAGCAGCGGGGGGTCTAATGAAAAACTGTTTTTT

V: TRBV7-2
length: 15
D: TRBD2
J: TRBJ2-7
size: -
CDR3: CASSPPTSGRHEQYF
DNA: TGTGCCAGCAGCCCGCCCACTAGCGGGAGACACGAGCAGTACTTC